A single sample is the source of the 15 T cell receptor beta chains below, sequenced in a study of shared clonotypes between healthy human individuals. Cells designated naive CD8 were CD45RO-negative and were positively selected for CCR7, with terminally differentiated effector memory CD45RA+ cells excluded. Assay used: immunoSEQ multiplex PCR; TCRdb lists only in-frame clones, some missing. The sample holds about 2.1 million clones, more than 85% seen once. Material: naive CD8+ T cells from PBMCs. Receptor source: a man aged 18 to 29 in good health. Some clones in this sample may be carry-over from other donors' samples.

The chain recombines TRBV5-5 with TRBJ2-7; D remains ambiguous. Between the trimmed V and J ends, which lost 5 bases and 4 bases, there was a span of 13 bases. CDR3 length: 13 amino acids. Looked up from germline, CDR1 is SGHKS and CDR2 is YYEKEE (reference sequence). DNA of the CDR3: TGTGCCAGCAGTACCGGGCCTACATACGAGCAGTACTTC. It encodes CASSTGPTYEQYF.

The chain employs TRBV7-2 and TRBJ2-7; TRBD1 agrees at 8 bases. This CDR3 spans 15 amino acids. V lost 4 bases to trimming and J lost 3 bases; unmatched junction nucleotides: 8. Looked up from germline, CDR1 is SGHTA and CDR2 is FQGNSA. As DNA, the CDR3 is TGTGCCAGCAGCTCCCCGGGGACAGGCTACTACGAGCAGTACTTC. Protein product: CASSSPGTGYYEQYF.

This clone has a single count. The genes are TRBV4-3 and TRBJ2-3; D is perhaps TRBD1 (6 bases). CDR1 is LGHNA, CDR2 YSLEER, per germline. The CDR3 runs 17 residues. Between the trimmed V and J ends, which lost 1 base and 0 bases, there was a span of 14 bases. This CDR3 reads CASSQVVFGTSTDTQYF. The CDR3, as DNA: TGCGCCAGCAGCCAAGTGGTCTTTGGGACAAGCACAGATACGCAGTATTTT.

This chain uses TRBV15 with TRBJ2-1; 10 bases match TRBD1. This CDR3 has 15 amino acids. CDR1 and CDR2 (germline): LNHNV, YYDKDF (reference sequence). V shed 5 bases and J 2 bases; nucleotides not matched to a gene: 3. DNA of the CDR3: TGTGCCACCAGCGGGGACAGGGGAACCTACAATGAGCAGTTCTTC. Its translation: CATSGDRGTYNEQFF. Supplemented by reference TRBV15 and TRBJ2-1, the full variable domain reads DAMVIQNPRYQVTQFGKPVTLSCSQTLNHNVMYWYQQKSSQAPKLLFHYYDKDFNNEADTPDNFQSRRPNTSFCFLDIRSPGLGDTAMYLCATSGDRGTYNEQFFGPGTRLTVL.

This clone occurred once. The chain employs TRBV27 and TRBJ2-7; possible D gene TRBD1, 5 bases. V was pared by 5 bases and J by 2 bases, with 19 bases between. Looked up from germline, CDR1 is MNHEY and CDR2 is SMNVEV (reference sequence). The CDR3 runs to 16 residues. CDR3: CASSPPGRAGTYEQYF. In DNA form, the CDR3 reads TGTGCCAGCAGTCCCCCCGGCAGGGCCGGAACCTACGAGCAGTACTTC.

The CDR3 nucleotides read TGTGCCACCAGCAATGGACAGGGCTTCAATCAGCCCCAGCATTTT. This encodes CATSNGQGFNQPQHF. The rearrangement joins TRBV15 to TRBJ1-5; 8 nucleotides align to TRBD1. The J segment lost 3 bases and the V segment lost 4 bases, leaving 5 bases of the junction unmatched. The CDR3 has 15 amino acids. Per germline, CDR1 LNHNV and CDR2 YYDKDF (reference sequence).

In the case of this clone: Other nucleotide sequences in the sample specify the same CDR3. This sequence joins TRBV9 and TRBJ1-3; D unresolved. The CDR3 covers 15 residues. Germline values: CDR1 SGDLS, CDR2 YYNGEE. With 0 bases removed from V and 2 bases from J, the gap between germline ends came to 9 bases. The CDR3 DNA sequence: TGTGCCAGCAGCGTAGACGGAGGGACTGGAAACACCATATATTTT. This encodes CASSVDGGTGNTIYF.

The gene calls are TRBV5-4 and TRBJ1-2; D remains unclear. Germline V lookup: CDR1 SGHNT, CDR2 YYREEE (reference sequence). The V gene lost 2 bases and the J gene lost 1 base, with 9 bases spanning the gap. The CDR3 length is 14 residues. CDR3 protein: CASSFPKFNYGYTF. In DNA form, the CDR3 reads TGTGCCAGCAGCTTTCCCAAATTTAACTATGGCTACACCTTC.

This chain links TRBV9 with TRBJ2-5; D remains ambiguous. Trimming took 4 bases from V and 2 from J, leaving 9 bases between them. This CDR3 is 13 amino acids long. CDR1 and CDR2 (germline): SGDLS, YYNGEE. CDR3 nucleotides: TGTGCCAGCAGCCCAGGTAATCAAGAGACCCAGTACTTC. Translated, it gives CASSPGNQETQYF. Using reference TRBV9 and TRBJ2-5 for the parts outside the CDR3, the full variable domain is DSGVTQTPKHLITATGQRVTLRCSPRSGDLSVYWYQQSLDQGLQFLIQYYNGEERAKGNILERFSAQQFPDLHSELNLSSLELGDSALYFCASSPGNQETQYFGPGTRLLVL.

V gene TRBV7-9 combines with J gene TRBJ2-5, with TRBD1 matching over 10 bases. V dropped 5 bases and J dropped 5; count of bases not matched to a gene: 8. Germline loops: CDR1 SEHNR, CDR2 FQNEAQ (reference sequence). The CDR3 is 15 amino acids. The CDR3 DNA follows: TGTGCCAGCAGCCGGAGACAGGGGGCAGAGGAGACCCAGTACTTC. It specifies CASSRRQGAEETQYF. Full variable domain (remainder filled in from reference TRBV7-9 and TRBJ2-5): DTGVSQNPRHKITKRGQNVTFRCDPISEHNRLYWYRQTLGQGPEFLTYFQNEAQLEKSRLLSDRFSAERPKGSFSTLEIQRTEQGDSAMYLCASSRRQGAEETQYFGPGTRLLVL.

To note about this clone: This CDR3 is also generated by other DNA sequences in the sample. This chain joins TRBV11-2 and TRBJ1-3; D call uncertain. V was shortened by 1 base and J by 2 bases, with 9 bases between the two germline ends. Germline V CDR1 and CDR2: SGHAT, FQNNGV. The CDR3 consists of 15 residues. CDR3 residues: CASSLGAGPGNTIYF. The CDR3 DNA reads TGTGCCAGCAGCTTAGGGGCAGGACCTGGAAACACCATATATTTT.

This clone appeared a single time. V is TRBV28 and J is TRBJ2-7; 11 bases line up with TRBD2. Germline loops: CDR1 MDHEN, CDR2 SYDVKM. V was clipped by 6 bases and J by 2 bases; unmatched bases: 3. The CDR3 is made up of 14 amino acids. The CDR3 DNA reads as TGTGCCAGCAGGACTAGCGGGAACCCCTACGAGCAGTACTTC. This sequence encodes CASRTSGNPYEQYF.

Worth noting for this clone: Distinct nucleotide sequences in the sample also encode this CDR3. V and J are TRBV7-9 and TRBJ1-5; possible D gene TRBD1, 6 bases. Trimming took 5 bases from V and 3 from J, leaving 14 bases between them. The CDR3 runs 15 residues. Germline V gene sequence: CDR1 SEHNR, CDR2 FQNEAQ (reference sequence). This chain's CDR3 is CASSPRTGSNQPQHF. The CDR3 nucleotides are TGTGCCAGCAGCCCGCGTACAGGGTCCAATCAGCCCCAGCATTTT.

The chain couples TRBV6-5 to TRBJ2-7; 8 bases fit TRBD1. Germline CDR1 reads MNHEY; CDR2 reads SVGAGI. This CDR3 comprises 15 residues. The V and J ends lost 10 bases and 3 bases, in that order; junction bases with no gene match: 14. The CDR3 sequence is CAIRGSGTGLYEQYF. CDR3 sequence (DNA): TGTGCCATCAGGGGGTCCGGGACAGGCCTCTACGAGCAGTACTTC.

The genes are TRBV6-6 and TRBJ2-5; 8 positions match TRBD1. The trim removed 0 bases at V and 5 bases at J, leaving 2 bases unmatched. Germline V gene lookup returns CDR1 MNHNY and CDR2 SVGAGI (reference sequence). The CDR3 covers 14 residues. The CDR3 region is CASSYSTGVETQYF. CDR3 nucleotides: TGTGCCAGCAGTTACTCGACAGGGGTGGAGACCCAGTACTTC.